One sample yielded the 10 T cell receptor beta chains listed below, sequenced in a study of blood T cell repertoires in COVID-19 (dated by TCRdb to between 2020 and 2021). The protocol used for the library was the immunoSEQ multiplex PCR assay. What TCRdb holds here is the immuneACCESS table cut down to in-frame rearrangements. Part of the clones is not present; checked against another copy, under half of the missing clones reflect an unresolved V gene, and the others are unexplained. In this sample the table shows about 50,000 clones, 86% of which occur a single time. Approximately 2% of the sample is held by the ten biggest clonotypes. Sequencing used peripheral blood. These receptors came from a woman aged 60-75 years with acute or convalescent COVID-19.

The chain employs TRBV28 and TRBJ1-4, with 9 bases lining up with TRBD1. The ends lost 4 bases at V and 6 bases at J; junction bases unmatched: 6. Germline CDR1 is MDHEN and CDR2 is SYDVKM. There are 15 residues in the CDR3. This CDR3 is CASSSPGTGHEKLFF. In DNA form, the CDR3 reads TGTGCCAGCAGTTCCCCCGGGACAGGGCATGAAAAACTGTTTTTT.

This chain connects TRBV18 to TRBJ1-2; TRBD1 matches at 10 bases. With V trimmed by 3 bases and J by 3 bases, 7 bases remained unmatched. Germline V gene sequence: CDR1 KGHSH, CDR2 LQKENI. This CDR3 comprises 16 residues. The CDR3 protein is CASSPGQGRRDYGYTF. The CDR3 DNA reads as TGTGCCAGCTCACCGGGACAGGGGAGACGCGACTATGGCTACACCTTC.

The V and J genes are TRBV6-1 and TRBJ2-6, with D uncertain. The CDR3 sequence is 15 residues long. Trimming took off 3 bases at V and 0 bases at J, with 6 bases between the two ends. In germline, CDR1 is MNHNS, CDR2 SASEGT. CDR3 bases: TGTGCCAGCAGTGAGCCGGTCTCTGGGGCCAACGTCCTGACTTTC. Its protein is CASSEPVSGANVLTF.

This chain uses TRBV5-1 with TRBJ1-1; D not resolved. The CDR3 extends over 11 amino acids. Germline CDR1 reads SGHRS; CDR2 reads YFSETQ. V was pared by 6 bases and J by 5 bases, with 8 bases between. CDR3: CASKKETEAFF. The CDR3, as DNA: TGCGCCAGCAAGAAAGAGACTGAAGCTTTCTTT.

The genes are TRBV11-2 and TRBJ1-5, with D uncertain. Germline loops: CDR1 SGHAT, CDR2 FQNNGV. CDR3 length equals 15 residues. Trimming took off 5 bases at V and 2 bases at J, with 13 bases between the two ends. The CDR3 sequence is CASSLRHPGNQPQHF. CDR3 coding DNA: TGTGCCAGCAGCCTTCGACATCCGGGCAATCAGCCCCAGCATTTT. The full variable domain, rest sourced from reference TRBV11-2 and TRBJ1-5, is EAGVAQSPRYKIIEKRQSVAFWCNPISGHATLYWYQQILGQGPKLLIQFQNNGVVDDSQLPKDRFSAERLKGVDSTLKIQPAKLEDSAVYLCASSLRHPGNQPQHFGDGTRLSIL.

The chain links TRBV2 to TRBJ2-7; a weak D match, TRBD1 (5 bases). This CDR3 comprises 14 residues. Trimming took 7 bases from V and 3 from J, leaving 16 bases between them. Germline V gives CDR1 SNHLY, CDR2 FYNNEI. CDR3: CASILDSELYEQYF. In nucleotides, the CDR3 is TGTGCCAGCATCCTTGACAGTGAACTCTACGAGCAGTACTTC.

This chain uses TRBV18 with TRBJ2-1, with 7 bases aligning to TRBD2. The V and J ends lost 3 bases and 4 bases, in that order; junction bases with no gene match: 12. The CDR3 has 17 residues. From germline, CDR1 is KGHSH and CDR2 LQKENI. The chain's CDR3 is CASSPTQGAGTYNEQFF. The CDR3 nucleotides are TGTGCCAGCTCACCTACCCAGGGAGCGGGAACTTACAATGAGCAGTTCTTC.

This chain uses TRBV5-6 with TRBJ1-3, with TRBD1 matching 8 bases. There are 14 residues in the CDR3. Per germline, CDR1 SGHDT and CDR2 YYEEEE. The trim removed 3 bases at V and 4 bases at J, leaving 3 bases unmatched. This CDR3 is CASSSTGAGNTIYF. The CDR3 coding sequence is TGTGCCAGCAGCTCGACAGGGGCCGGAAACACCATATATTTT.

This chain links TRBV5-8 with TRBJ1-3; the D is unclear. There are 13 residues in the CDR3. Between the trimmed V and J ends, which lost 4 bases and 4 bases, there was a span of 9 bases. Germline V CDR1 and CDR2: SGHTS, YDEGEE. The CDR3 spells CASSPGGGNTIYF. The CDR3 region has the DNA TGTGCCAGCAGCCCCGGAGGGGGAAACACCATATATTTT.

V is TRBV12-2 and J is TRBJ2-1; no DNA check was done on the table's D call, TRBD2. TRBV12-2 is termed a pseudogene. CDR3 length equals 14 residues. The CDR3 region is CASRLTGAGNEQFF. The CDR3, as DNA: TGTGCAAGTCGCTTGACGGGAGCGGGCAATGAGCAGTTCTTC.